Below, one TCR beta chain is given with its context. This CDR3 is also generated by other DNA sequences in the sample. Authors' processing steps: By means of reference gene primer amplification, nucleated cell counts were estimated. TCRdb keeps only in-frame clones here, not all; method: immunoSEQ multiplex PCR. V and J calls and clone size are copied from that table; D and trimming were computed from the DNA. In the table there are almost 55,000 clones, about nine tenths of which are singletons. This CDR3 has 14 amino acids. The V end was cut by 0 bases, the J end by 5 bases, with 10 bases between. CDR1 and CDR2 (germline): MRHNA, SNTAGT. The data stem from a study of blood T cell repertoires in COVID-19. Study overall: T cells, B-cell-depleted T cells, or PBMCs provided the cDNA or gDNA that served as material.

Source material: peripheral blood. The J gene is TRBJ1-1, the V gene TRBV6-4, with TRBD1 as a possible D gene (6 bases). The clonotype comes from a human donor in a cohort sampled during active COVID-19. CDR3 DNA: TGTGCCAGCAGTGACTCTTCCAGGGGAACTGAAGCTTTCTTT. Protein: CASSDSSRGTEAFF.